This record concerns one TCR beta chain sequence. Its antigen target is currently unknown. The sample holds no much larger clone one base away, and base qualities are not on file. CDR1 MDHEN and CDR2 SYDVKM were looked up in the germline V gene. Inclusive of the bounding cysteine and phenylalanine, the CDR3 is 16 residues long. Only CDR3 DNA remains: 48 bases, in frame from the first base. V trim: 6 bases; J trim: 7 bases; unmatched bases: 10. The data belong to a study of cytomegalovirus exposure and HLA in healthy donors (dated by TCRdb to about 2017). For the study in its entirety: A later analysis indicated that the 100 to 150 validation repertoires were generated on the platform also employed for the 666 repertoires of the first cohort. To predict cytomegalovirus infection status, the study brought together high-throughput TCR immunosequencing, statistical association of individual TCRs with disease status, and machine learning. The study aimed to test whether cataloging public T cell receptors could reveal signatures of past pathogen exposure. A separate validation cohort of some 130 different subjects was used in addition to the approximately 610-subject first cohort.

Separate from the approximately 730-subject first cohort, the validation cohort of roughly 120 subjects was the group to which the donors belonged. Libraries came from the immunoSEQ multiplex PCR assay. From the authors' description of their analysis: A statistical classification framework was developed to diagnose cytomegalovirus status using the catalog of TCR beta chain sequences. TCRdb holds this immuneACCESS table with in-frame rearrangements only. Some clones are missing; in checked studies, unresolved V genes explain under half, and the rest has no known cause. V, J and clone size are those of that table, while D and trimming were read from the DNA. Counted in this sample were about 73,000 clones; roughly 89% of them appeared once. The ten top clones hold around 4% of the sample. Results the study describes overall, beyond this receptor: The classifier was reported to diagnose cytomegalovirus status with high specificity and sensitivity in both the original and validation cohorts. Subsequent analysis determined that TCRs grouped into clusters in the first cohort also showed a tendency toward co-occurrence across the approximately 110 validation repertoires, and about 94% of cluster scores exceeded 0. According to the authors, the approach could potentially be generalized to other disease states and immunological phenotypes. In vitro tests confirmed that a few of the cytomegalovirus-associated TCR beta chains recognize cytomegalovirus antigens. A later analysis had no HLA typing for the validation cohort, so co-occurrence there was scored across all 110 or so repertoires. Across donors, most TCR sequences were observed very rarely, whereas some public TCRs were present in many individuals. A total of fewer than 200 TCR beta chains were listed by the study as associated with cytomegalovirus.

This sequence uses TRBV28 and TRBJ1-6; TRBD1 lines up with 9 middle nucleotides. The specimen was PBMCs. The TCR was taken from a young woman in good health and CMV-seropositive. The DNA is TGTGCCAGCAGCCCGAACCGGGACAGGGCGAATTCACCCCTCCACTTT. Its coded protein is CASSPNRDRANSPLHF.